The next 31 T cell receptor beta chains were all read from a single sample in a study of OX40 agonist ivuxolimab in advanced cancers. Only in-frame clones appear in the TCRdb table, and some are missing; sequencing was by immunoSEQ multiplex PCR. The data show more than 65,000 clones, with 85% seen just once and 0.83% held by the top ten. Sequences were derived from CD4+ or CD8+ T cells sorted from blood, sampled in a trial of the OX40 agonist ivuxolimab. The receptors originated from an adult with an advanced solid tumor such as melanoma, head and neck, liver or kidney cancer.

J is TRBJ1-2 and V is TRBV19; 9 bases fit TRBD1. With V trimmed by 2 bases and J by 8 bases, 6 bases remained unmatched. CDR1 and CDR2 (germline): LNHDA, SQIVND (reference sequence). CDR3 length equals 14 residues. The CDR3 protein is CASSIMGQGGGYTF. CDR3 DNA: TGTGCCAGTAGTATAATGGGACAGGGCGGAGGCTACACCTTC. The complete variable domain, with remaining parts taken from reference TRBV19 and TRBJ1-2, reads DGGITQSPKYLFRKEGQNVTLSCEQNLNHDAMYWYRQDPGQGLRLIYYSQIVNDFQKGDIAEGYSVSREKKESFPLTVTSAQKNPTAFYLCASSIMGQGGGYTFGSGTRLTVV.

The rearrangement links TRBV13 to TRBJ2-7; 9 nucleotides agree with TRBD2. The CDR3 sequence is 15 residues long. Per germline, CDR1 PRHDT and CDR2 FYEKMQ (reference sequence). Losses at the gene ends were 4 bases for V and 0 bases for J; bases not matched to a gene: 4. CDR3 sequence: CASSYSGGSSYEQYF. For the CDR3, the DNA is TGTGCCAGCAGCTACAGCGGGGGGAGCTCCTACGAGCAGTACTTC.

This chain connects TRBV4-1 to TRBJ1-1; possibly TRBD1 for D (5 bases). In germline, CDR1 is MGHRA, CDR2 YSYEKL. The V and J ends lost 0 bases and 4 bases respectively, with 18 bases between them. The CDR3 loop spans 17 amino acids. This CDR3 reads CASSQDKPGLGGTEAFF. The CDR3 DNA reads TGCGCCAGCAGCCAAGATAAACCGGGACTAGGAGGCACTGAAGCTTTCTTT.

The chain has TRBV7-9 and TRBJ2-7, with D uncertain. The germline V gene encodes CDR1 SEHNR and CDR2 FQNEAQ (reference sequence). V gave up 2 bases and J gave up 5 bases, with 10 bases separating them. CDR3 length equals 13 residues. In DNA, the CDR3 is TGTGCCAGCAGCTTATTCTCGTCAAACGAGCAGTACTTC. Translation gives CASSLFSSNEQYF.

The DNA for the CDR3 is TGTGCCAGCAGCCAAATGGGGGGGATCTACGAGCAGTACTTC. Protein: CASSQMGGIYEQYF. This rearrangement joins TRBV14 to TRBJ2-7; 7 bases match TRBD2. This CDR3 has 14 amino acids. CDR1 SGHDN and CDR2 FVKESK come from the germline V gene. V shed 2 bases, J shed 3 bases, and the junction held 4 bases outside the gene matches.

This chain uses TRBV6-5 with TRBJ1-5; the D gene is possibly TRBD1 (5 bases). Germline-derived CDR1 and CDR2 are MNHEY and SVGAGI. Trimming shortened V by 5 bases and J by 3 bases, and 8 bases separated the two germline ends. The CDR3 runs to 13 residues. The CDR3, as DNA: TGTGCCAGCAGTAGACAGTTCAATCAGCCCCAGCATTTT. It translates to CASSRQFNQPQHF.

In this sample, this clone turned up a few times. The chain employs TRBV7-8 and TRBJ2-7; 9 nucleotides match TRBD2. After removal of 2 bases from V and 2 bases from J, the junction contained 10 bases not matched to a gene. Germline assignment: CDR1 SGHVS and CDR2 FQNEAQ. This CDR3 has 17 residues. CDR3 residues: CASSLRSLSGRTYEQYF. As DNA, the CDR3 is TGTGCCAGCAGCTTACGGTCGCTTAGCGGGAGAACCTACGAGCAGTACTTC.

The chain links TRBV27 to TRBJ2-1; D not resolved. The length of the CDR3 is 14 residues. Germline CDR1 MNHEY, CDR2 SMNVEV (reference sequence). V was pared by 5 bases and J by 6 bases, with 14 bases between. This CDR3 is CASSPRGARNEQFF. In DNA form, the CDR3 reads TGTGCCAGCAGTCCGCGCGGAGCGCGCAATGAGCAGTTCTTC.

The chain uses TRBV18 and TRBJ1-1, with unresolved D. The CDR3 covers 12 residues. CDR1 and CDR2 (germline): KGHSH, LQKENI. Trimming took off 6 bases at V and 4 bases at J, with 9 bases between the two ends. The CDR3 sequence is CASSFGITEAFF. The CDR3, as DNA: TGTGCCAGCTCCTTTGGTATCACTGAAGCTTTCTTT.

This clone occurred once. The chain is built from TRBV6-5 and TRBJ2-7, with TRBD2 matching over 7 bases. Losses at the gene ends were 6 bases for V and 2 bases for J; bases not matched to a gene: 7. Germline V gene data show CDR1 as MNHEY and CDR2 as SVGAGI. This CDR3 region has 14 residues. The CDR3 DNA sequence: TGTGCCAGCAGCGGGGGGACTCTTACCTACGAGCAGTACTTC. It codes for CASSGGTLTYEQYF.

Turning to this clone: Sequence at one end of the junction differs from germline and may be a read error. This specimen includes other DNA sequences encoding the same CDR3. This chain uses TRBV27 with TRBJ1-3; no definite D call. There are 14 residues in the CDR3. The V gene's germline CDR1 is MNHEY and CDR2 SMNVEV (reference sequence). The CDR3 sequence is CASSLSGSGNTIYF. As DNA, the CDR3 is TGTGCCAGCAGTTTATCCGGCTCTGGGAACACCATATATTTT.

V usage is TRBV2 and J usage is TRBJ2-7, with 10 bases aligning to TRBD1. The trim removed 9 bases at V and 4 bases at J, leaving 6 bases unmatched. Per the germline V gene, CDR1 is SNHLY and CDR2 is FYNNEI. This CDR3 has 13 residues. CDR3 loop: CASLPGQGYEQYF. The CDR3 DNA sequence: TGTGCCAGTCTCCCGGGACAGGGGTACGAGCAGTACTTC.

The rearrangement links TRBV25-1 to TRBJ2-2; D is possibly TRBD1 or TRBD2 (5 bases each). The V and J ends lost 1 base and 9 bases respectively, with 12 bases between them. Germline V lookup: CDR1 MGHDK, CDR2 SYGVNS. The CDR3 extends over 14 amino acids. CDR3 nucleotide sequence: TGTGCCAGCAGTGAATCGGGGCACCAATGGGAGCTGTTTTTT. It codes for CASSESGHQWELFF.

The CDR3 sequence: CASISQGNYGYTF. CDR3 nucleotide sequence: TGTGCCAGCATCTCCCAAGGGAACTATGGCTACACCTTC. The chain is built from TRBV28 and TRBJ1-2; the D is unclear. Trimming pared 7 bases from V and 2 bases from J, leaving 11 bases between. The CDR3 loop spans 13 amino acids. Germline CDR1 MDHEN, CDR2 SYDVKM.

The chain combines TRBV18 with TRBJ1-2; TRBD1 agrees at 7 bases. The germline V gene encodes CDR1 KGHSH and CDR2 LQKENI. The CDR3 length is 16 residues. J gave up 3 bases and V 3 bases, and 10 bases lay outside the gene matches. The CDR3 loop reads CASSPDLQGWDYGYTF. In nucleotides, the CDR3 is TGTGCCAGCTCACCCGATTTACAGGGGTGGGACTATGGCTACACCTTC.

This sequence joins TRBV5-1 and TRBJ2-5; either TRBD1 or TRBD2 may supply D (5 bases each). Germline CDR1 SGHRS, CDR2 YFSETQ. V was clipped by 4 bases and J by 5 bases, with 15 bases between them. CDR3 size: 14 residues. The CDR3 is CASSPGTPAETQYF. The DNA for the CDR3 is TGCGCCAGCAGCCCCGGGACCCCCGCGGAGACCCAGTACTTC.

J is TRBJ2-7 and V is TRBV6-5, with a tentative D call TRBD2 (5 bases). The CDR3 runs to 11 residues. The ends were cut back, 8 bases at V and 6 bases at J, with 11 bases in the middle. From germline, CDR1 is MNHEY and CDR2 SVGAGI. The CDR3 reads CASANRGEQYF. The CDR3 DNA follows: TGTGCCAGCGCGAACCGGGGCGAGCAGTACTTC.

This chain uses TRBV6-6 with TRBJ1-4, with 9 bases matching TRBD1. V trimming: 6 bases; J trimming: 2 bases; junction bases outside the gene matches: 7. This CDR3 is built from 16 residues. Germline CDR1 reads MNHNY; CDR2 reads SVGAGI (reference sequence). CDR3 amino acids: CASSSGTGSTNEKLFF. The CDR3 DNA reads as TGTGCCAGCAGCTCCGGGACAGGGTCCACTAATGAAAAACTGTTTTTT.

A remark on this clone: Other DNA sequences from this sample encode an identical CDR3 as well. This sequence joins TRBV7-8 and TRBJ2-7; D is uncertain. The length of the CDR3 is 14 residues. Per germline, CDR1 SGHVS and CDR2 FQNEAQ. Between the trimmed V and J ends, which lost 5 bases and 5 bases, there was a span of 16 bases. The CDR3 sequence: CASSPPLVRDEQYF. Written as DNA, the CDR3 is TGTGCCAGCAGCCCTCCTCTCGTTCGGGACGAGCAGTACTTC.

The V gene is TRBV2, the J gene TRBJ2-1, with 11 bases identical to TRBD2. This CDR3 contains 14 residues. Germline trimming cut 5 bases from V and 7 bases from J; bases unmatched to any gene: 4. The germline V gene encodes CDR1 SNHLY and CDR2 FYNNEI. Here the CDR3 reads CASSWASGRNEQFF. The CDR3 nucleotides read TGTGCCAGCAGTTGGGCTAGCGGGAGGAATGAGCAGTTCTTC.

This chain joins TRBV5-3 and TRBJ1-5; TRBD1 is a possible D gene (6 bases). TRBV5-3 is an open reading frame, and its role is uncertain. The CDR3 length is 17 residues. V was shortened by 4 bases and J by 0 bases, with 17 bases between the two germline ends. As DNA, the CDR3 is TGTGCCAGAAGCCGGAAGCGGACAGTATATAGCAATCAGCCCCAGCATTTT. The encoded protein is CARSRKRTVYSNQPQHF.

The V call is TRBV7-9, the J call TRBJ2-3; 9 bases match TRBD2. The CDR3 spans 16 residues. Germline lookup yields CDR1 SEHNR and CDR2 FQNEAQ (reference sequence). The J segment lost 0 bases and the V segment lost 2 bases, leaving 3 bases of the junction unmatched. This CDR3 reads CASSLWTSASTDTQYF. The CDR3 DNA reads as TGTGCCAGCAGCTTATGGACTAGCGCCAGCACAGATACGCAGTATTTT.

The chain uses TRBV5-1 and TRBJ2-7, with TRBD2 as a possible D gene (5 bases). The CDR3 loop spans 15 amino acids. Trimming cost V 4 bases and J 3 bases, with 17 bases left between them. CDR1 and CDR2 (germline): SGHRS, YFSETQ. The DNA for the CDR3 is TGCGCCAGCAGCCCTCCGGGAAAAGTCTTCTACGAGCAGTACTTC. Translated: CASSPPGKVFYEQYF. Variable domain in full (rest from reference TRBV5-1 and TRBJ2-7): KAGVTQTPRYLIKTRGQQVTLSCSPISGHRSVSWYQQTPGQGLQFLFEYFSETQRNKGNFPGRFSGRQFSNSRSEMNVSTLELGDSALYLCASSPPGKVFYEQYFGPGTRLTVT.

V is TRBV7-9 and J is TRBJ1-1; 7 bases align to TRBD1. CDR1 and CDR2 (germline): SEHNR, FQNEAQ (reference sequence). The V segment lost 5 bases and the J segment 5 bases; nucleotides outside the gene matches: 5. CDR3 length: 13 residues. The CDR3 reads CASSRSTGTEAFF. For the CDR3, the DNA is TGTGCCAGCAGCCGCTCGACAGGGACTGAAGCTTTCTTT.

This clone has only a few counts. V and J are TRBV2 and TRBJ1-6, with D possibly matching TRBD1 (6 bases). CDR3 length equals 13 residues. CDR1 is SNHLY, CDR2 FYNNEI, per germline. V was shortened by 6 bases and J by 7 bases, with 10 bases between the two germline ends. DNA of the CDR3: TGTGCCAGCAGCGCAGGACAGAATTCACCCCTCCACTTT. Translation: CASSAGQNSPLHF.

V usage is TRBV28 and J usage is TRBJ2-7; a weak D match, TRBD2 (7 bases). Germline loops: CDR1 MDHEN, CDR2 SYDVKM. CDR3 length equals 15 residues. The V end was cut by 4 bases, the J end by 3 bases, with 16 bases between. Here the CDR3 reads CASSSAGANHYEQYF. The CDR3 nucleotides read TGTGCCAGCAGTTCGGCGGGGGCGAACCACTACGAGCAGTACTTC.

This chain joins TRBV5-1 and TRBJ1-4; TRBD1 matches at 9 bases. CDR1 and CDR2 (germline): SGHRS, YFSETQ. This CDR3 is built from 14 residues. With 4 bases clipped from V and 5 bases from J, the junction kept 3 bases outside the gene matches. The CDR3 reads CASSHGTGNEKLFF. The CDR3 DNA sequence: TGCGCCAGCAGCCACGGGACAGGGAATGAAAAACTGTTTTTT.

V gene TRBV6-1 combines with J gene TRBJ1-2; D is ambiguous. The germline V gene encodes CDR1 MNHNS and CDR2 SASEGT. This CDR3 is built from 13 residues. Trimming stripped 6 bases from V and 5 bases from J, with 13 bases between. CDR3 sequence reads: CASRALEEYGYTF. The CDR3 nucleotides read TGTGCCAGCAGGGCGTTAGAGGAATATGGCTACACCTTC.

The chain uses TRBV9 and TRBJ2-2; 9 nucleotides align to TRBD2. This CDR3 region has 16 residues. J lost 0 bases, V lost 1 base, and 1 base had no gene match. Per the germline V gene, CDR1 is SGDLS and CDR2 is YYNGEE. CDR3 nucleotides: TGTGCCAGCAGCGTATTAGCGGGAGCGAACACCGGGGAGCTGTTTTTT. Amino acid sequence: CASSVLAGANTGELFF.

This sequence joins TRBV6-6 and TRBJ1-5, with a possible D match to TRBD1 (5 bases). V was pared by 6 bases and J by 11 bases, with 20 bases between. Germline V lookup: CDR1 MNHNY, CDR2 SVGAGI (reference sequence). This CDR3 has 14 residues. CDR3 in amino acids: CASSRDGDTPAQHF. As DNA, the CDR3 is TGTGCCAGCAGCCGGGACGGAGACACCCCGGCCCAGCATTTT.

With regard to this clone: At one end, the junction sequence differs from germline, possibly due to a read error. The rearrangement links TRBV5-4 to TRBJ1-5; tentative D call: TRBD1 (5 bases). Germline V CDR1 and CDR2: SGHNT, YYREEE (reference sequence). The length of the CDR3 is 16 residues. The CDR3 protein is CASSPSTGNSNQPQHF. Here the CDR3 DNA reads TGCGCCAGCAGCCCCAGCACAGGAAATAGCAATCAGCCCCAGCATTTT.